This is a list of T cell receptor beta chains from one sample in a study of Ad26.COV2.S vaccination and SARS-CoV-2 variants. Produced via immunoSEQ multiplex PCR; TCRdb's table is partial and in-frame only. The sample consists of some 400,000 clones, approximately 90% of them appearing once. The source material was peripheral blood, sampled in a trial of Ad26.COV2.S vaccine versus placebo. The receptors were gathered from a person aged 18 to 65 who received the Ad26.COV2.S COVID-19 vaccine or a placebo. Each CDR3 is given with its conserved first and last residue. D genes are given only for firm matches. Some rows mark clone size as missing; the rest say once, few, many or name a class of expanded clone.

abundance: .; d_gene: TRBD1; j_gene: TRBJ1-2; v_gene: TRBV6-5; CDR3nt: TGTGCCAGCAGGGCCGGGACAGGCTTTCTCTATGGCTACACCTTC; CDR3aa: CASRAGTGFLYGYTF
abundance: .; d_gene: .; j_gene: TRBJ1-2; v_gene: TRBV19; CDR3nt: TGTGCCAGCTCCCCCACAGTGAAGGTCCATGGCTACACCTTC; CDR3aa: CASSPTVKVHGYTF
abundance: .; d_gene: TRBD1; j_gene: TRBJ2-7; v_gene: TRBV18; CDR3nt: TGTGCCAGCTCACGGACAGGGGGTTACGAGCAGTACTTC; CDR3aa: CASSRTGGYEQYF
abundance: .; d_gene: TRBD1; j_gene: TRBJ2-7; v_gene: TRBV2; CDR3nt: TGTGCCAGCGGTGGACAGGTCAGCTCCTACGAGCAGTACTTC; CDR3aa: CASGGQVSSYEQYF
abundance: .; d_gene: .; j_gene: TRBJ1-4; v_gene: TRBV4-2; CDR3nt: TGTGCCAGCAGTCAACAGGGCCTTAATGAAAAACTGTTTTTT; CDR3aa: CASSQQGLNEKLFF
abundance: .; d_gene: .; j_gene: TRBJ1-3; v_gene: TRBV7-2; CDR3nt: TGTGCCAGCAGCTTAGCACCCAGACAGATCTCTGGAAACACCATATATTTT; CDR3aa: CASSLAPRQISGNTIYF
abundance: .; d_gene: TRBD2; j_gene: TRBJ2-1; v_gene: TRBV28; CDR3nt: TGTGCCAGCAGTTATGGAGGACTAGCGTTCGAGCAGTTCTTC; CDR3aa: CASSYGGLAFEQFF
abundance: .; d_gene: TRBD1; j_gene: TRBJ2-3; v_gene: TRBV29-1; CDR3nt: TGCAGCGTTGGCCGCCCTCGGACAGGGGGACGCACAGATACGCAGTATTTT; CDR3aa: CSVGRPRTGGRTDTQYF
abundance: .; d_gene: .; j_gene: TRBJ2-1; v_gene: TRBV19; CDR3nt: TGTGCCAGTAGTACAGTCGACAATGAGCAGTTCTTC; CDR3aa: CASSTVDNEQFF
abundance: .; d_gene: .; j_gene: TRBJ2-3; v_gene: TRBV19; CDR3nt: TGTGCCAGTAGTATTGAGGGGCGCGTAAATACGCAGTATTTT; CDR3aa: CASSIEGRVNTQYF
abundance: .; d_gene: .; j_gene: TRBJ2-7; v_gene: TRBV3-1/TRBV3-2; CDR3nt: TGTGCCAGCAGCGCCGGAAGGACCTACGAGCAGTACTTC; CDR3aa: CASSAGRTYEQYF
abundance: .; d_gene: .; j_gene: TRBJ1-5; v_gene: TRBV6-5; CDR3nt: TGTGCCAGCAGTCCCTTTCGCAATCAGCCCCAGCATTTT; CDR3aa: CASSPFRNQPQHF
abundance: .; d_gene: TRBD1; j_gene: TRBJ1-3; v_gene: TRBV9; CDR3nt: TGTGCCAGCAGCCCCATTGACAGGGGTGAAAACACCATATATTTT; CDR3aa: CASSPIDRGENTIYF
abundance: .; d_gene: .; j_gene: TRBJ2-1; v_gene: TRBV5-1; CDR3nt: TGCGCCAGCAGCCAGACCTTAAGCCCTGAGCAGTTCTTC; CDR3aa: CASSQTLSPEQFF
abundance: .; d_gene: .; j_gene: TRBJ1-3; v_gene: TRBV7-2; CDR3nt: TGTGCCAGCAGCTTAGGTGGTGGAAACACCATATATTTT; CDR3aa: CASSLGGGNTIYF
abundance: .; d_gene: TRBD1; j_gene: TRBJ1-2; v_gene: TRBV5-4; CDR3nt: TGTGCCAGCAGCGAAAAACAGGGGGCCTTGGGCTACACCTTC; CDR3aa: CASSEKQGALGYTF
abundance: .; d_gene: TRBD1; j_gene: TRBJ2-1; v_gene: TRBV5-4; CDR3nt: TGTGCCAGCAGTAAGAACATCGGGACAGAGACCTACAATGAGCAGTTCTTC; CDR3aa: CASSKNIGTETYNEQFF
abundance: .; d_gene: TRBD1; j_gene: TRBJ1-1; v_gene: TRBV28; CDR3nt: TGTGTCAGCAGTTTAACAGGGGGCCACACTGAAGCTTTCTTT; CDR3aa: CVSSLTGGHTEAFF
abundance: .; d_gene: TRBD2; j_gene: TRBJ2-1; v_gene: TRBV11-2; CDR3nt: TGTGCCAGCAGCTTAGTAGTAGCGGGAGGTTACAATGAGCAGTTCTTC; CDR3aa: CASSLVVAGGYNEQFF
abundance: .; d_gene: .; j_gene: TRBJ1-1; v_gene: TRBV9; CDR3nt: TGTGCCAGCAGCGTAGGGGTAATTGGGAACACTGAAGCTTTCTTT; CDR3aa: CASSVGVIGNTEAFF
abundance: .; d_gene: TRBD1; j_gene: TRBJ2-7; v_gene: TRBV30; CDR3nt: TGTGCCTGGGGGACAGGGCCCTACGAGCAGTACTTC; CDR3aa: CAWGTGPYEQYF
abundance: .; d_gene: TRBD2; j_gene: TRBJ2-1; v_gene: TRBV12-5; CDR3nt: TGTGCTAGTGGTCTAGCGGGGGGGAATGAGCAGTTCTTC; CDR3aa: CASGLAGGNEQFF
abundance: many; d_gene: .; j_gene: TRBJ2-2; v_gene: TRBV5-6; CDR3nt: TGTGCCAGCATCGTAGGGGGCACCGGGGAGCTGTTTTTT; CDR3aa: CASIVGGTGELFF
abundance: few; d_gene: .; j_gene: TRBJ2-1; v_gene: TRBV3-1/TRBV3-2; CDR3nt: TGTGCCAGCAACAATGAGCAGTTCTTC; CDR3aa: CASNNEQFF
abundance: once; d_gene: .; j_gene: TRBJ2-4; v_gene: TRBV7-9; CDR3nt: TGTGCCAGCAGCTCCCCATTATGGAACAAAAACATTCAGTACTTC; CDR3aa: CASSSPLWNKNIQYF
abundance: .; d_gene: TRBD1; j_gene: TRBJ2-5; v_gene: TRBV10-3; CDR3nt: TGTGCCATCAGTGATGACAGGGTCCGAGAGACCCAGTACTTC; CDR3aa: CAISDDRVRETQYF
abundance: .; d_gene: .; j_gene: TRBJ2-5; v_gene: TRBV13; CDR3nt: TGTGCCAGCAGCTTCACCCCAGAGACCCAGTACTTC; CDR3aa: CASSFTPETQYF
abundance: once; d_gene: .; j_gene: TRBJ1-1; v_gene: TRBV12-3/TRBV12-4; CDR3nt: TGTGCCAGCAGTTTAGGGAACACTGAAGCTTTCTTT; CDR3aa: CASSLGNTEAFF
abundance: .; d_gene: TRBD1; j_gene: TRBJ1-1; v_gene: TRBV2; CDR3nt: TGTGCCAGCAGTACAGGGGGTCGGACTGAAGCTTTCTTT; CDR3aa: CASSTGGRTEAFF
abundance: .; d_gene: TRBD2; j_gene: TRBJ2-1; v_gene: TRBV7-2; CDR3nt: TGTGCCAGCAGCCCATGGACTAGCGGGAGCTCCTACAATGAGCAGTTCTTC; CDR3aa: CASSPWTSGSSYNEQFF
abundance: .; d_gene: .; j_gene: TRBJ2-2; v_gene: TRBV29-1; CDR3nt: TGCAGCGTTGTAACTAGCAGGAACACCGGGGAGCTGTTTTTT; CDR3aa: CSVVTSRNTGELFF
abundance: .; d_gene: .; j_gene: TRBJ2-1; v_gene: TRBV3-1/TRBV3-2; CDR3nt: TGTGCCAGCAGCCAAGCTACTCTACTGCACAATGAGCAGTTCTTC; CDR3aa: CASSQATLLHNEQFF
abundance: .; d_gene: TRBD1; j_gene: TRBJ2-1; v_gene: TRBV7-8; CDR3nt: TGTGCCAGCAGCCCCCCCAGGGGGCTCGGCAATGAGCAGTTCTTC; CDR3aa: CASSPPRGLGNEQFF
abundance: .; d_gene: .; j_gene: TRBJ2-5; v_gene: TRBV5-4; CDR3nt: TGTGCCAGCAGCTTGAAGGGGGAAGAGACCCAGTACTTC; CDR3aa: CASSLKGEETQYF
abundance: few; d_gene: .; j_gene: TRBJ2-7; v_gene: TRBV5-4; CDR3nt: TGTGCCAGCTCCGCCGGTGGCTACGAGCAGTACTTC; CDR3aa: CASSAGGYEQYF
abundance: once; d_gene: TRBD1; j_gene: TRBJ2-7; v_gene: TRBV13; CDR3nt: TGTGCCAGCAGCTCCCGAAGGGGGCAACCGACCTACGAGCAGTACTTC; CDR3aa: CASSSRRGQPTYEQYF
abundance: .; d_gene: .; j_gene: TRBJ2-1; v_gene: TRBV28; CDR3nt: TGTGCCAGCAGGGCGGGACCGAGCTCCTACAATGAGCAGTTCTTC; CDR3aa: CASRAGPSSYNEQFF
abundance: .; d_gene: .; j_gene: TRBJ2-1; v_gene: TRBV24-1; CDR3nt: TGTGCCACCAGGGACAGCGGCGGTGCCTACAATGAGCAGTTCTTC; CDR3aa: CATRDSGGAYNEQFF
abundance: .; d_gene: TRBD1; j_gene: TRBJ2-1; v_gene: TRBV6-6; CDR3nt: TGTGCCAGCAGTTACCGCGGGGACAGGTCGGTTGAGCAGTTCTTC; CDR3aa: CASSYRGDRSVEQFF
abundance: .; d_gene: TRBD1; j_gene: TRBJ1-5; v_gene: TRBV6-5; CDR3nt: TGTGCCAGCAGATGGGACAGGGTAGGCAATCAGCCCCAGCATTTT; CDR3aa: CASRWDRVGNQPQHF
abundance: .; d_gene: TRBD2; j_gene: TRBJ2-1; v_gene: TRBV11-3; CDR3nt: TGTGCCAGCAGCTTAGACCCCGCGGGAGGGCCAAATGAGCAGTTCTTC; CDR3aa: CASSLDPAGGPNEQFF
abundance: .; d_gene: TRBD1; j_gene: TRBJ2-7; v_gene: TRBV20-1; CDR3nt: TGCAGTGCTAGTAACAGGGGCTACGAGCAGTACTTC; CDR3aa: CSASNRGYEQYF
abundance: .; d_gene: .; j_gene: TRBJ2-5; v_gene: TRBV24-1; CDR3nt: TGTGCCACCAGTGATTTGATGGAGACCCAGTACTTC; CDR3aa: CATSDLMETQYF
abundance: .; d_gene: TRBD2; j_gene: TRBJ2-2; v_gene: TRBV5-1; CDR3nt: TGCGCCAGCAGCTTGGACCCTAGCGGGAGTACCACCGGGGAGCTGTTTTTT; CDR3aa: CASSLDPSGSTTGELFF
abundance: .; d_gene: .; j_gene: TRBJ2-2; v_gene: TRBV3-1/TRBV3-2; CDR3nt: TGTGCCAGCAGCCAAGTATCACAGGGCACCGGGGAGCTGTTTTTT; CDR3aa: CASSQVSQGTGELFF
abundance: few; d_gene: TRBD1; j_gene: TRBJ2-1; v_gene: TRBV29-1; CDR3nt: TGCAGCGTTGAACCCCGGACAGGGAACAATGAGCAGTTCTTC; CDR3aa: CSVEPRTGNNEQFF
abundance: .; d_gene: .; j_gene: TRBJ2-7; v_gene: TRBV6-2/TRBV6-3; CDR3nt: TGTGCCAGCAGTTACTCGCGGGAAGGGTCTTCCTACGAGCAGTACTTC; CDR3aa: CASSYSREGSSYEQYF
abundance: .; d_gene: .; j_gene: TRBJ1-1; v_gene: TRBV4-1; CDR3nt: TGCGCCAGCAGCCATTGGCAGGAGAACACTGAAGCTTTCTTT; CDR3aa: CASSHWQENTEAFF
abundance: .; d_gene: .; j_gene: TRBJ1-6; v_gene: TRBV27; CDR3nt: TGTGCCAGCAGTCCCTCCGGGTATGGGAATTCACCCCTCCACTTT; CDR3aa: CASSPSGYGNSPLHF
abundance: .; d_gene: .; j_gene: TRBJ1-6; v_gene: TRBV4-1; CDR3nt: TGCGCCAGCAGCCGAGAAGTCCAGGGGAGCAATTCACCCCTCCACTTT; CDR3aa: CASSREVQGSNSPLHF
abundance: .; d_gene: .; j_gene: TRBJ1-2; v_gene: TRBV6-1; CDR3nt: TGTGCCAGCAGTGAAGGTCTGCAGGGGACCTATGGCTACACCTTC; CDR3aa: CASSEGLQGTYGYTF
abundance: .; d_gene: TRBD2; j_gene: TRBJ2-7; v_gene: TRBV28; CDR3nt: TGTGCCAGCAGTCGAGGGACTAGCGGGAGATACGAGCAGTACTTC; CDR3aa: CASSRGTSGRYEQYF
abundance: .; d_gene: .; j_gene: TRBJ1-5; v_gene: TRBV7-2; CDR3nt: TGTGCCAGCAGCTTAGGGGTATTGGAGCCCCAGCATTTT; CDR3aa: CASSLGVLEPQHF
abundance: .; d_gene: TRBD1; j_gene: TRBJ1-6; v_gene: TRBV25-1; CDR3nt: TGTGCCAGCCGGGACAGCTCCTATAATTCACCCCTCCACTTT; CDR3aa: CASRDSSYNSPLHF